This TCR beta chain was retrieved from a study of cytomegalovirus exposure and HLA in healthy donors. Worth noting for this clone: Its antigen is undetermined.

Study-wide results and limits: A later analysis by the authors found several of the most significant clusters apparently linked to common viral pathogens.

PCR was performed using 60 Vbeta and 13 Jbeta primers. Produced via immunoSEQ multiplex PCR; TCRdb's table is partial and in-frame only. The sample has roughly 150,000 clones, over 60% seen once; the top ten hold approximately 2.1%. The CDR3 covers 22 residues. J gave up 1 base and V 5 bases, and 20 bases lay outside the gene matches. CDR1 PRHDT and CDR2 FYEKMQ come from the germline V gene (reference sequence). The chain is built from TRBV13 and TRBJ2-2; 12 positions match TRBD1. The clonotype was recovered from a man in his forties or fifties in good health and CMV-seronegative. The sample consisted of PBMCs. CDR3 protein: CASSKRHHPGQGASKNTGELFF. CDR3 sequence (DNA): TGTGCCAGCAGCAAAAGGCATCATCCGGGACAGGGGGCCTCCAAGAACACCGGGGAGCTGTTTTTT.